Sequencing of this T cell receptor beta chain was carried out in a study of beta chain features in type 1 diabetes. Across the study: Sorted cells from all samples, numbering 107,917,701, were examined.

Every isolated RNA sample was fully reverse transcribed, so sequencing captured expressed TCRB transcripts. Sequencing was performed with immunoSEQ multiplex PCR; in TCRdb, only in-frame clones are kept and a portion is missing. The sample lists 70,000 to 90,000 clones, 30% to 35% seen once, with about 0.5% in the top ten. This clone was seen a handful of times. Antigen specificity is unknown. Study results and limitations: A pattern of fewer insertions and more deletions at VDJ junctions was seen in type 1 diabetes patients. Compared with healthy donors, patients appeared to share more similar naive, central memory and regulatory TCRB repertoires.

With V trimmed by 6 bases and J by 6 bases, 11 bases remained unmatched. The CDR3 has 16 residues. CDR1 and CDR2 (germline): MNHEY, SMNVEV (reference sequence). Stem cell-like memory, regulatory, central memory and naive CD4+ cells were sorted via CD45RO/CCR7/CD25/CD127/CD95/CD27. The sequenced sample was stem cell memory CD4+ T cells from blood. The sequence derives from a woman younger than 35 in good health. This chain connects TRBV27 to TRBJ2-3, with 11 positions matching TRBD2. The CDR3 region is CASRQLRLAGNDTQYF. The CDR3 coding sequence is TGTGCCAGCAGGCAACTCCGACTAGCGGGGAATGATACGCAGTATTTT.